The 4 T cell receptor beta chains given below trace back to one sample, sequenced in a study of cytomegalovirus exposure and HLA in healthy donors. The study ran its PCR with 60 Vbeta and 13 Jbeta primers. Generated by immunoSEQ multiplex PCR, the TCRdb table keeps only in-frame clones and is missing some. The repertoire holds approximately 93,000 clones, with approximately 79% as singletons. The material sequenced was PBMCs. These TCRs come from a woman aged 40 to 49 in good health and CMV-seronegative.

The chain couples TRBV15 to TRBJ1-6, with D possibly matching TRBD1 (5 bases). The CDR3 extends over 14 amino acids. The V gene lost 5 bases and the J gene lost 10 bases, with 15 bases spanning the gap. Germline CDR1 is LNHNV and CDR2 is YYDKDF (reference sequence). Here the CDR3 DNA reads TGTGCCACCAGCGGGGGGTCATCTGGCTCACCCCTCCACTTT. This gives the protein CATSGGSSGSPLHF. Based on the CDR3 plus reference TRBV15 and TRBJ1-6, the full variable domain is DAMVIQNPRYQVTQFGKPVTLSCSQTLNHNVMYWYQQKSSQAPKLLFHYYDKDFNNEADTPDNFQSRRPNTSFCFLDIRSPGLGDTAMYLCATSGGSSGSPLHFGNGTRLTVT.

This chain connects TRBV15 to TRBJ1-4; D is perhaps TRBD1 (5 bases). Germline CDR1 and CDR2: LNHNV and YYDKDF (reference sequence). The ends were cut back, 1 base at V and 8 bases at J, with 14 bases in the middle. The CDR3 runs 15 residues. CDR3 bases: TGTGCCACCAGCAGAGCGTTCGGGGGGTTGGAAAAACTGTTTTTT. This sequence encodes CATSRAFGGLEKLFF.

The genes are TRBV13 and TRBJ1-1; 9 nucleotides line up with TRBD1. The V gene end was trimmed by 5 bases and the J gene end by 5 bases; junction bases not matched to a gene: 3. The CDR3 is 13 amino acids. CDR1 and CDR2 from the germline V gene are PRHDT and FYEKMQ (reference sequence). The CDR3 bases are TGTGCCAGCAGCGCGGACAGGGGAACTGAAGCTTTCTTT. Translated: CASSADRGTEAFF.

The chain uses TRBV30 and TRBJ1-5; 7 nucleotides align to TRBD1. V lost 0 bases and J lost 6; bases outside the gene matches: 8. Per the germline V gene, CDR1 is GTSNPN and CDR2 is SVGIG (reference sequence). The length of the CDR3 is 15 residues. For the CDR3, the DNA is TGTGCCTGGAGTGTGGGGGCTCAGGGGGTTCAGCCCCAGCATTTT. As protein: CAWSVGAQGVQPQHF.